These 21 T cell receptor beta chains originate from one sample sequenced in a study of T cell clonality in common variable immunodeficiency. These receptors have no known antigen. Findings of the study overall: Common variable immunodeficiency TCR beta sequences reportedly had fewer deletions and N-nucleotide insertions.

Clones were sequenced by immunoSEQ multiplex PCR, and TCRdb holds only the in-frame ones, with some missing. The sample yields 25,000 to 35,000 clones, without any singletons. The specimen was peripheral blood mononuclear cells. The receptors shown here come from a human donor with common variable immunodeficiency.

Remarks on this clone: The CDR3 extends 3 residues past the end of the read, so its final part is completed from the germline J gene. The chain recombines TRBV7-9 with TRBJ1-1, with 10 bases identical to TRBD1. This CDR3 contains 13 residues. Germline CDR1 SEHNR, CDR2 FQNEAQ (reference sequence). V gave up 6 bases and J gave up 5 bases; unmatched junction bases: 3. The CDR3 loop is CASRGTGVTEAFF. The sequenced part of the CDR3 DNA is TGTGCCAGCAGGGGGACAGGGGTGACTGAA.

This clone appeared many times. With the read ending 3 residues before the CDR3 end, the germline J gene is used to fill in that end. The J gene is TRBJ2-4, the V gene TRBV6-2 or TRBV6-3, with 9 bases matching TRBD1. Losses at the gene ends were 2 bases for V and 7 bases for J; bases not matched to a gene: 6. This CDR3 has 15 residues. Germline V gene sequence: CDR1 MNHEY, CDR2 SVGEGT. CDR3 DNA, as far as it was read: TGTGCCAGCAGTTACACCCCGGGGACAGGGAACATT. Protein sequence: CASSYTPGTGNI. Given in full, the CDR3 is CASSYTPGTGNIQYF.

This clone was seen ten or more times. CDR3 region: CASSPGGGAEQYF. CDR3 bases read: TGTGCCAGCTCACCCGGGGGAGGTGCCGAG. The chain recombines TRBV18 with TRBJ2-7; TRBD2 might be the D (6 bases). Read data end 3 residues before the CDR3 end; the end is taken from the germline J gene. There are 13 residues in the CDR3. The germline gives CDR1 KGHSH, CDR2 LQKENI. The germline V and J ends were trimmed by 3 bases and 6 bases, with 12 bases remaining between them.

For this clone: The sequence runs out 3 residues before the end of the CDR3; the remainder is reconstructed from the germline J gene. The chain uses TRBV2 and TRBJ2-1; 13 positions match TRBD2. CDR1 is SNHLY and CDR2 is FYNNEI in the germline V gene. This CDR3 has 17 amino acids. After removal of 9 bases from V and 0 bases from J, the junction contained 8 bases not matched to a gene. Partial CDR3 DNA: TGTGCCAGTAAACTAGCGGGGGGGGCCAGCTCCTACAATGAG. Translation: CASKLAGGASSYNE. In full, the CDR3 is CASKLAGGASSYNEQFF.

This clone was seen only a few times. The read halts 3 residues ahead of the CDR3 end, with the missing end drawn from the germline J gene. This rearrangement joins TRBV30 to TRBJ1-6, with D possibly being TRBD1 (5 bases). The CDR3 loop spans 13 amino acids. V shed 0 bases and J shed 9 bases, with 9 bases lying between them. Germline CDR1 and CDR2: GTSNPN and SVGIG (reference sequence). The covered CDR3 bases are TGTGCCTGGAGTGTACCCGGGGGTTCACCC. Amino acids: CAWSVPGGSP. The whole CDR3 protein reads CAWSVPGGSPLHF.

This clone was seen only a few times. The DNA ends 3 residues before the CDR3 does, and the rest of the CDR3 is filled in from the germline J gene. The rearrangement joins TRBV19 to TRBJ2-7, with D maybe TRBD2 (6 bases). Germline V lookup: CDR1 LNHDA, CDR2 SQIVND (reference sequence). The V end was cut by 4 bases, the J end by 1 base, with 14 bases between. The CDR3 loop spans 15 amino acids. The sequenced part of the CDR3 DNA is TGTGCCAGTAGTAATCCGGGACGGGGGTCCTACGAG. It yields the protein CASSNPGRGSYE. In full, the CDR3 reads CASSNPGRGSYEQYF.

This clone was counted at least ten times. The read is 3 residues too short to cover the CDR3 end, so that end is filled in from the germline J gene. The chain combines TRBV19 with TRBJ1-5; the D gene is possibly TRBD1 (6 bases). In germline, CDR1 is LNHDA, CDR2 SQIVND (reference sequence). The CDR3 totals 14 residues. With 9 bases removed from V and 0 bases from J, the gap between germline ends came to 12 bases. The CDR3 DNA, read in part, is TGTGCCAGCCACAGGGTTTATAGCAATCAGCCC. Its protein is CASHRVYSNQP. From start to end, the CDR3 is CASHRVYSNQPQHF.

There are many counts of this clone. The observed sequence ends 3 residues before the CDR3 terminus, with the missing tail filled in from the germline J gene. V gene TRBV7-9 combines with J gene TRBJ1-2, with TRBD1 matching over 12 bases. J lost 4 bases, V lost 5 bases, and 5 bases had no gene match. The germline V gene has CDR1 SEHNR and CDR2 FQNEAQ (reference sequence). This CDR3 contains 15 residues. The covered CDR3 bases are TGTGCCAGCAGCCTGGGACAGGGGGCGGTCTATGGC. Its translation: CASSLGQGAVYG. The complete CDR3 protein is CASSLGQGAVYGYTF.

To note about this clone: The CDR3 extends 3 residues past the end of the read, so its final part is completed from the germline J gene. This chain uses TRBV2 with TRBJ2-1; D unresolved. CDR3 length: 12 amino acids. The V end lost 3 bases, the J end lost 6 bases, and 6 bases lay between the germline ends. Germline V CDR1 and CDR2: SNHLY, FYNNEI. The CDR3 loop is CASSDKGNEQFF. CDR3 bases read: TGTGCCAGCAGTGATAAGGGCAATGAG.

This clone came up many times. The read terminates 3 residues ahead of where the CDR3 ends, so the germline J gene completes it. The chain has TRBV7-9 and TRBJ2-4, with 7 bases aligning to TRBD1. The germline V gene has CDR1 SEHNR and CDR2 FQNEAQ (reference sequence). The CDR3 runs 13 residues. The CDR3 reads CASSPGDSSSQYF. The DNA read from the CDR3 is TGTGCCAGCTCGCCCGGGGACAGCTCTTCT.

This clone occurred a few times. The read ends 3 residues shy of where the CDR3 ends; the end is completed using the germline J gene. J is TRBJ1-1 and V is TRBV18, with 7 bases matching TRBD1. In germline, CDR1 is KGHSH, CDR2 LQKENI. V was pared by 2 bases and J by 0 bases, with 9 bases of the junction left unmatched. The CDR3 totals 17 residues. The CDR3: CASSPLRGRELNTEAFF. The part of the CDR3 DNA that was read is TGTGCCAGCTCACCATTGAGGGGGCGAGAACTGAACACTGAA. The full variable domain, completed using reference TRBV18 and TRBJ1-1, is NAGVMQNPRHLVRRRGQEARLRCSPMKGHSHVYWYRQLPEEGLKFMVYLQKENIIDESGMPKERFSAEFPKEGPSILRIQQVVRGDSAAYFCASSPLRGRELNTEAFFGQGTRLTVV.

This clone was seen at least ten times. With the read ending 3 residues before the CDR3 end, the germline J gene is used to fill in that end. This sequence joins TRBV20-1 and TRBJ2-1; a possible D gene is TRBD2 (5 bases). V was pared by 3 bases and J by 9 bases, with 12 bases between. Germline loops: CDR1 DFQATT, CDR2 SNEGSKA (reference sequence). The CDR3 has 12 residues. The part of the CDR3 DNA that was read is TGCAGTGCTAGGGGCGGAGCGGCTGAG. Amino acid sequence: CSARGGAAE. The full CDR3 reads CSARGGAAEQFF.

On this clone: Read sequence stops 3 residues before the CDR3 end, and the germline J gene provides the missing end. V is TRBV30 and J is TRBJ1-5; D may be TRBD1 (6 bases). The ends were cut back, 2 bases at V and 2 bases at J, with 7 bases in the middle. Germline-derived CDR1 and CDR2 are GTSNPN and SVGIG (reference sequence). This CDR3 is built from 13 residues. The CDR3 region is CAWSQGRNQPQHF. The sequenced part of the CDR3 DNA is TGTGCCTGGAGTCAGGGGCGCAATCAGCCC.

This clone was counted a few times. The CDR3 goes on 3 residues after the read ends, and that part is filled in from the germline J gene. V gene TRBV18 combines with J gene TRBJ2-7; no clear D gene. The V gene's germline CDR1 is KGHSH and CDR2 LQKENI. Trimming cost V 3 bases and J 3 bases, with 15 bases left between them. The CDR3 is made up of 15 amino acids. The CDR3 sequence is CASSPGLSQNYEQYF. The covered CDR3 bases are TGTGCCAGCTCACCTGGGTTATCACAGAACTACGAG.

The sample holds a few counts of this clone. Sequencing ends 3 residues short of the CDR3 end; the germline J gene provides the rest. V usage is TRBV7-8 and J usage is TRBJ2-3, with 10 bases aligning to TRBD2. This CDR3 has 15 amino acids. The germline V gene encodes CDR1 SGHVS and CDR2 FQNEAQ. V lost 3 bases, J lost 4 bases, and 4 bases stayed unmatched. The CDR3 DNA, read in part, is TGTGCCAGCAGCTTCCCTAGCGGGGGTCCAGATACG. This translates into CASSFPSGGPDT. The CDR3 in full is CASSFPSGGPDTQYF.

This clone was counted a few times. Coverage ceases 3 residues before the CDR3 finishes, and the germline J gene fills in the end. The chain links TRBV5-1 to TRBJ1-2, with D possibly matching TRBD1 (6 bases). CDR3 length equals 14 residues. Germline V gene lookup returns CDR1 SGHRS and CDR2 YFSETQ. The CDR3 DNA, read in part, is TGCGCCAGCAGCCCAGTGGGGACAAGCACGGGC. Protein product: CASSPVGTSTG. The entire CDR3 protein reads CASSPVGTSTGYTF.

This clone was picked up a small number of times. The CDR3 protein is CASSPHGDTQYF. The DNA read from the CDR3 is TGTGCCAGCAGCCCCCACGGGGATACG. V is TRBV7-9 and J is TRBJ2-3; D gene unclear. Sequencing ends 3 residues short of the CDR3 end; the germline J gene provides the rest. The CDR3 runs to 12 residues. Trimming cost V 5 bases and J 6 bases, with 9 bases left between them. Germline V gene sequence: CDR1 SEHNR, CDR2 FQNEAQ (reference sequence). Based on the CDR3 plus reference TRBV7-9 and TRBJ2-3, the full variable domain is DTGVSQNPRHKITKRGQNVTFRCDPISEHNRLYWYRQTLGQGPEFLTYFQNEAQLEKSRLLSDRFSAERPKGSFSTLEIQRTEQGDSAMYLCASSPHGDTQYFGPGTRLTVL.

The table lists this clone with a few counts. The read gets to within 3 residues of the CDR3 end, and the germline J gene fills in the rest. V and J are TRBV30 and TRBJ1-2; D gene unclear. Per the germline V gene, CDR1 is GTSNPN and CDR2 is SVGIG (reference sequence). The V end lost 0 bases, the J end lost 4 bases, and 12 bases lay between the germline ends. The CDR3 runs to 14 residues. The CDR3 bases that were read are TGTGCCTGGAGTGTCGGGGATGGAGGCTATGGC. Its protein product is CAWSVGDGGYG. The whole CDR3 protein reads CAWSVGDGGYGYTF.

A few counts support this clone. The CDR3 end is not reached by the read, which stops 3 residues before it; the germline J gene fills it in. This rearrangement joins TRBV6-2 or TRBV6-3 to TRBJ1-5; tentatively, D is TRBD1 (6 bases). V lost 6 bases and J 3 bases, leaving 12 bases between the germline ends. There are 14 residues in the CDR3. Germline CDR1 and CDR2: MNHEY and SVGEGT. CDR3 sequence: CASSQQGLNQPQHF. Incomplete CDR3 DNA: TGTGCCAGCAGCCAACAGGGCCTCAATCAGCCC.

This clone was seen a handful of times. The DNA ends 3 residues before the CDR3 does, and the rest of the CDR3 is filled in from the germline J gene. The chain couples TRBV6-1 to TRBJ1-1; D not resolved. V was shortened by 4 bases and J by 0 bases, with 6 bases between the two germline ends. The CDR3 runs to 13 residues. Looked up from germline, CDR1 is MNHNS and CDR2 is SASEGT. The DNA read from the CDR3 is TGTGCCAGCAGTGCGACTCTGAACACTGAA. It is translated as CASSATLNTE. The entire CDR3 protein reads CASSATLNTEAFF.

This clone was observed many times. The CDR3 is cut off 3 residues early in the read; its end comes from the germline J gene. This chain connects TRBV29-1 to TRBJ1-2, with 7 bases identical to TRBD1. The length of the CDR3 is 13 residues. In germline, CDR1 is SQVTM, CDR2 ANQGSEA. CDR3 in amino acids: CSVQQTGPGGYTF. The CDR3 DNA, read in part, is TGCAGCGTCCAACAGACAGGGCCTGGGGGC.